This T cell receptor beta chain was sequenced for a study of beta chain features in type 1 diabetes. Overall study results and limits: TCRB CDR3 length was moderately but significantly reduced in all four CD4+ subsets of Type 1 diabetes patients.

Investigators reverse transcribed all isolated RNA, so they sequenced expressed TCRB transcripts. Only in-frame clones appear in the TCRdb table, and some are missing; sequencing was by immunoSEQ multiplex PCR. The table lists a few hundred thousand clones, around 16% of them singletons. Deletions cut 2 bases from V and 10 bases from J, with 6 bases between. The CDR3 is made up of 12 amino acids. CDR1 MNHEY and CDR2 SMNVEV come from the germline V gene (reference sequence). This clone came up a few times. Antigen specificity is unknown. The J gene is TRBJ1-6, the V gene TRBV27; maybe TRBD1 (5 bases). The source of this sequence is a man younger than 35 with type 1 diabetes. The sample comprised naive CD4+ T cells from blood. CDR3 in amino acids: CASSLTGSPLHF. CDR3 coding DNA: TGTGCCAGCAGTTTAACAGGATCACCCCTCCACTTT.